This T cell receptor beta chain was sequenced in a study of OX40 agonist ivuxolimab in advanced cancers. About the investigation overall: The costimulatory receptor OX40 (CD134) was targeted by ivuxolimab, a fully human IgG2 agonistic monoclonal antibody. Prior anti-PD-1, anti-PD-L1 or anti-CTLA-4 therapy was permitted, and checkpoint inhibitors had been received by roughly 40% of dose-escalation patients. Partial responses occurred in three dose-escalation patients, of whom one had hepatocellular carcinoma and two had cutaneous melanoma. The point of sequencing TCRbeta in the periphery was to test whether ivuxolimab changed TCR sequence diversity and drove clonal T-cell expansion. The monotherapy dose-escalation portion (N = 52 patients) of the phase I ivuxolimab trial is reported in the paper. Of the approximately 54 patients in dose escalation, approximately 20 had hepatocellular carcinoma, about 15 had melanoma, 9 had renal cell carcinoma and 9 had head and neck cancer. Intravenous ivuxolimab was administered to patients every 2 weeks at six dose levels: 0.01, 0.1, 0.3, 1.5, 3 and 10 mg/kg. A male proportion of nearly 85% and a mean age of approximately 60 years, ranging from about 20 to 85, were recorded for the dose-escalation cohort.

Genomic DNA was isolated from the sorted cells so that the TCRbeta CDR3 region could be sequenced. The immunoSEQ Assay was used for sequencing of TCRbeta CDR3 regions. TCRdb retrieved this table from immuneACCESS and kept in-frame rearrangements only. Not all clones are present; in checked studies, unresolved V genes account for under half, and no reason is known for the remainder. This sample comprises more than 80,000 clones, 70% to 90% of them detected only once. The ten largest clones take up less than 1.5% of the sample. CDR1 MDHEN and CDR2 SYDVKM are derived from the germline V gene. From cysteine to phenylalanine, the CDR3 is 16 amino acids long. Left in the record is the CDR3 DNA by itself, 48 bases read in frame from the first base. A distance of 24 bases separates the germline ends of V and J, which lose 8 bases and 5 bases respectively. As regards this clone: No antigen is known for it. Base quality data are lacking; no much larger clone is found one base away.

The trial excluded patients who had a history of autoimmune disease or who were on systemic immunosuppression. Peripheral blood for TCR sequencing was drawn from every dose cohort at baseline, at cycle 4 day 1 and at cycle 7 day 1. Samples came from an open-label, multicenter, first-in-human phase I dose-escalation trial of ivuxolimab. Adults with locally advanced or metastatic head and neck squamous cell, hepatocellular, melanoma or renal cell carcinoma were enrolled in the trial. Before TCR sequencing, CD4+ T cells and CD8+ T cells from peripheral blood were sorted into separate populations. General findings and caveats noted by the study authors: The antigen specificity of the peripheral T cells that underwent clonal expansion was not determined. In the 0.1-3.0 mg/kg groups, partial responders had among the lowest normalized peripheral clonal expansion, particularly in CD8+ T cells. At doses of 0.1 to 3.0 mg/kg, clonal expansion of both CD4+ and CD8+ blood T cells was observed from baseline to week 6. After ivuxolimab, CD8+ T cells had more expanded clones than CD4+ T cells on average. Low levels of normalized T-cell clonal expansion were also seen in some patients who did not respond.

The TCR sequence derives from an adult with an advanced solid tumor such as melanoma, head and neck, liver or kidney cancer. Sequencing used CD4+ or CD8+ T cells sorted from blood, obtained in a trial of the OX40 agonist ivuxolimab. Recombination linked TRBV28 to TRBJ2-5; the D gene is possibly TRBD1, with 6 bases matching. The DNA reads as follows: TGTGCCAGCCCCCCAACTACAGGGATCTCCGGGGAGACCCAGTACTTC. Its protein reads: CASPPTTGISGETQYF.